In this sample, the clone carrying this T cell receptor beta chain turned up once. Its antigen is still unknown. This specimen includes other DNA sequences encoding the same CDR3. The germline V gene has CDR1 SGHRS and CDR2 YFSETQ. The CDR3 contains 14 residues. The ends were cut back, 0 bases at V and 1 base at J, with 8 bases in the middle. This sample is drawn from a study of shared clonotypes between healthy human individuals. Findings and caveats of the study: In having few donors, the study represented limited genetic and exposure-history diversity. Estimated richness was generally greater in naive than memory subsets.

CD8 cells classed as naive were CD45RO-negative and positively selected for CCR7, excluding terminally differentiated effector memory CD45RA+ cells. Sequencing used immunoSEQ multiplex PCR; TCRdb keeps in-frame clones, though not all of them. The sample has some 2 million clones, around 96% seen once. Sequenced: naive CD8+ T cells sorted from blood. This receptor was identified in a man aged 18 to 29 in good health. J is TRBJ2-7 and V is TRBV5-1; the D is unclear. CDR3 amino acids: CASSLAPASYEQYF. CDR3 in DNA: TGCGCCAGCAGCTTGGCCCCCGCATCCTACGAGCAGTACTTC.